The entry below gives a single T cell receptor beta chain sequence along with its context. Its antigen is not identified. This sample was taken from a study of shared clonotypes between healthy human individuals. Study observations and caveats: Shared clonotypes: approximately 5.3% naive CD4, roughly 3.5% naive CD8, around 2.4% memory CD4, about 0.41% memory CD8.

Every one of the donors was a Caucasian adult that lived in Nashville, Tennessee. TCRdb keeps only in-frame clones here, not all; method: immunoSEQ multiplex PCR. The table lists approximately 500,000 clones, around 96% of them singletons. This TCR was sampled from a woman between 25 and 40 years old in good health. The sequenced sample was naive CD4+ T cells sorted from blood. Documented subset: CD45RA+ positively selected.

CDR3: CASSLGHVETQYF. The CDR3 nucleotides read TGTGCCAGCAGCTTAGGCCACGTTGAGACCCAGTACTTC. The rearrangement uses TRBV7-2 and TRBJ2-5; D call uncertain. In germline, CDR1 is SGHTA, CDR2 FQGNSA. V was clipped by 1 base and J by 5 bases, with 8 bases between them. This CDR3 is 13 amino acids long.